The 30 T cell receptor beta chains in this list originate from one sample, sequenced in a study of CD8+ T cells in alopecia areata. Sequencing templates came from extracted RNA that was reverse transcribed into cDNA. Method: immunoSEQ multiplex PCR; TCRdb's copy keeps in-frame clones and lacks some. The sample consists of 150,000 to 200,000 clones, around 71% of them appearing once. Treatment specified: oral pan-JAK inhibitor, 5-10 mg twice daily. The sample was CD4+ T cells sorted from blood, taken at week 4, from a patient treated with tofacitinib. These receptors all come from a human donor with alopecia areata.

Only a few counts were recorded for this clone. The V gene is TRBV29-1, the J gene TRBJ2-5; D may be TRBD1 (6 bases). V lost 4 bases and J 5 bases, leaving 20 bases between the germline ends. The CDR3 covers 15 residues. Germline CDR1 reads SQVTM; CDR2 reads ANQGSEA. The CDR3 DNA reads TGCAGCGTTGTTCCCGAGACCGGGACACAGGAGACCCAGTACTTC. Its translation is CSVVPETGTQETQYF.

The J gene is TRBJ1-5, the V gene TRBV30, with D unresolved. Germline V gene data show CDR1 as GTSNPN and CDR2 as SVGIG (reference sequence). With 0 bases removed from V and 0 bases from J, the gap between germline ends came to 18 bases. The CDR3 is 18 amino acids. CDR3 sequence (DNA): TGTGCCTGGAGTGTACGAGGTGGGCAGGCCTATAGCAATCAGCCCCAGCATTTT. Its protein is CAWSVRGGQAYSNQPQHF.

There are a few counts of this clone. The J gene is TRBJ1-2, the V gene TRBV10-3; perhaps TRBD1 as D (5 bases). The CDR3 runs to 12 residues. Germline loops: CDR1 ENHRY, CDR2 SYGVKD. Deletions cut 6 bases from V and 2 bases from J, with 7 bases between. CDR3 sequence (DNA): TGTGCCATCAGAGGACAAAACTATGGCTACACCTTC. It is translated as CAIRGQNYGYTF.

V usage is TRBV7-8 and J usage is TRBJ2-7; D unresolved. Trimming took off 1 base at V and 4 bases at J, with 11 bases between the two ends. CDR3 size: 14 residues. Germline V gene data show CDR1 as SGHVS and CDR2 as FQNEAQ. The DNA for the CDR3 is TGTGCCAGCAGCTTAGGACTGACCCGGTACGAGCAGTACTTC. It specifies CASSLGLTRYEQYF.

In its sample, this clone was seen a few times. The chain links TRBV10-3 to TRBJ1-1, with D possibly matching TRBD1 (5 bases). The germline CDR1 and CDR2 sequences are ENHRY and SYGVKD. This CDR3 comprises 13 residues. V was pared by 7 bases and J by 1 base, with 10 bases between. The chain's CDR3 is CAITVRENTEAFF. The CDR3 DNA sequence: TGTGCCATCACCGTCAGGGAGAACACTGAAGCTTTCTTT.

The chain carries TRBV4-2 and TRBJ2-2; D is perhaps TRBD1 (5 bases). The CDR3 consists of 16 residues. In germline, CDR1 is LGHNA, CDR2 YNFKEQ. Trimming pared 3 bases from V and 5 bases from J, leaving 16 bases between. CDR3 sequence: CASSQTPQGRTGELFF. CDR3 in DNA: TGTGCCAGCAGCCAGACCCCCCAGGGTCGAACCGGGGAGCTGTTTTTT.

This clone was seen only a few times. J is TRBJ1-6 and V is TRBV11-2; 7 bases are shared with TRBD1. With 6 bases clipped from V and 10 bases from J, the junction kept 12 bases outside the gene matches. The CDR3 contains 15 residues. Germline lookup yields CDR1 SGHAT and CDR2 FQNNGV. The CDR3 sequence is CASRIQGWRDSPLHF. The CDR3 DNA is TGTGCCAGCAGAATACAGGGGTGGAGAGACTCACCCCTCCACTTT. Filled out from reference TRBV11-2 and TRBJ1-6, the complete variable domain reads EAGVAQSPRYKIIEKRQSVAFWCNPISGHATLYWYQQILGQGPKLLIQFQNNGVVDDSQLPKDRFSAERLKGVDSTLKIQPAKLEDSAVYLCASRIQGWRDSPLHFGNGTRLTVT.

The chain employs TRBV29-1 and TRBJ1-2, with D uncertain. V lost 4 bases and J 3 bases, leaving 6 bases between the germline ends. The CDR3 is made up of 11 amino acids. The V gene's germline CDR1 is SQVTM and CDR2 ANQGSEA. Written as DNA, the CDR3 is TGCAGCGTTGTGCGGGACTATGGCTACACCTTC. This encodes CSVVRDYGYTF.

The chain carries TRBV11-1 and TRBJ2-2; D not resolved. The germline V gene encodes CDR1 SGHAT and CDR2 FQDESV (reference sequence). CDR3 length: 14 residues. Trimming removed 4 bases at V and 2 bases at J, with 8 bases between. The CDR3 is CASSSTVNTGELFF. In DNA, the CDR3 is TGTGCCAGCAGCTCGACCGTTAACACCGGGGAGCTGTTTTTT.

A few counts support this clone. This chain links TRBV4-1 with TRBJ2-1, with no clear D. V was clipped by 3 bases and J by 5 bases, with 14 bases between them. This CDR3 is built from 15 residues. Germline V gene sequence: CDR1 MGHRA, CDR2 YSYEKL. The CDR3 loop is CASSHYRVGDNEQFF. CDR3 sequence (DNA): TGCGCCAGCAGCCACTACCGGGTTGGGGACAATGAGCAGTTCTTC.

This chain uses TRBV30 with TRBJ1-2; D is unclear. Between the trimmed V and J ends, which lost 2 bases and 7 bases, there was a span of 8 bases. Looked up from germline, CDR1 is GTSNPN and CDR2 is SVGIG (reference sequence). The CDR3 is 11 residues long. The CDR3 protein is CAWSRTSGYTF. CDR3 DNA: TGTGCCTGGAGTAGGACCTCTGGCTACACCTTC.

This sequence joins TRBV27 and TRBJ1-2, with D perhaps TRBD1 (6 bases). The germline V gene encodes CDR1 MNHEY and CDR2 SMNVEV (reference sequence). The CDR3 has 15 amino acids. Trimming removed 5 bases at V and 0 bases at J, with 13 bases between. The DNA for the CDR3 is TGTGCCAGCAGTCCGGACAGACTAGCTAACTATGGCTACACCTTC. It translates to CASSPDRLANYGYTF.

This chain uses TRBV28 with TRBJ2-7; TRBD1 is a possible D gene (5 bases). The CDR3 is 14 residues long. V lost 2 bases and J 6 bases, leaving 14 bases between the germline ends. CDR1 and CDR2 (germline): MDHEN, SYDVKM. The CDR3 DNA reads TGTGCCAGCAGTTTACTACCCCCGACAGCCGAGCAGTACTTC. Amino acid sequence: CASSLLPPTAEQYF.

The chain joins TRBV6-1 to TRBJ2-2, with 8 bases fitting TRBD1. Germline V gene lookup returns CDR1 MNHNS and CDR2 SASEGT. The CDR3 consists of 13 residues. J was trimmed by 5 bases and V by 7 bases; bases with no gene match: 3. The CDR3 reads CASTRGHTGELFF. CDR3 nucleotide sequence: TGTGCCAGCACCAGGGGGCATACCGGGGAGCTGTTTTTT.

The V and J genes are TRBV29-1 and TRBJ1-2; 7 nucleotides match TRBD1. The germline V gene encodes CDR1 SQVTM and CDR2 ANQGSEA. This CDR3 spans 14 amino acids. V dropped 4 bases and J dropped 3; count of bases not matched to a gene: 8. CDR3 amino acids: CSVVGSGGDYGYTF. CDR3 sequence (DNA): TGCAGCGTTGTGGGGTCAGGGGGTGACTATGGCTACACCTTC.

This clone was observed once. This sequence joins TRBV29-1 and TRBJ2-7, with D perhaps matching TRBD1 (6 bases). The CDR3 loop spans 14 amino acids. Germline-derived CDR1 and CDR2 are SQVTM and ANQGSEA. V gave up 4 bases and J gave up 1 base, with 14 bases separating them. CDR3 protein: CSVAVSTGSYEQYF. The CDR3 nucleotides read TGCAGCGTTGCCGTATCGACAGGTTCCTACGAGCAGTACTTC.

This clone was picked up one time. This rearrangement joins TRBV7-2 to TRBJ2-3; perhaps TRBD2 as D (7 bases). Germline V gene lookup returns CDR1 SGHTA and CDR2 FQGNSA. V lost 5 bases, J lost 2 bases, and 14 bases lay in between. The CDR3 has 15 residues. The CDR3 nucleotides read TGTGCCAGCAGCCCGGCGGGGGCAAACACAGATACGCAGTATTTT. This translates into CASSPAGANTDTQYF.

This clone was observed a handful of times. This chain joins TRBV5-5 and TRBJ1-1; D unresolved. The CDR3 contains 13 residues. Between the trimmed V and J ends, which lost 4 bases and 1 base, there was a span of 8 bases. Germline CDR1 SGHKS, CDR2 YYEKEE (reference sequence). The CDR3 DNA is TGTGCCAGCAGCCAAAAGGGGAACACTGAAGCTTTCTTT. Protein: CASSQKGNTEAFF.

The chain joins TRBV10-3 to TRBJ1-2; D unresolved. The length of the CDR3 is 14 residues. Deletions cut 5 bases from V and 2 bases from J, with 12 bases between. Looked up from germline, CDR1 is ENHRY and CDR2 is SYGVKD. CDR3 residues: CAISPSHTNYGYTF. The CDR3 DNA follows: TGTGCCATCAGTCCGAGTCATACCAACTATGGCTACACCTTC.

The chain has TRBV6-6 and TRBJ2-1; 8 nucleotides match TRBD2. The V segment lost 5 bases and the J segment 12 bases; nucleotides outside the gene matches: 15. The CDR3 is 15 residues long. Germline CDR1 MNHNY, CDR2 SVGAGI (reference sequence). The CDR3 region has the DNA TGTGCCAGCAGTGAGCCGGGACTAGGGTCGCAGGGGCAGTTCTTC. It is translated as CASSEPGLGSQGQFF.

This sequence joins TRBV5-4 and TRBJ1-2; no clear D. CDR3 length: 15 amino acids. Looked up from germline, CDR1 is SGHNT and CDR2 is YYREEE (reference sequence). Trimming removed 0 bases at V and 3 bases at J, with 12 bases between. The CDR3 nucleotides read TGTGCCAGCAGCTTGGATCCGGAGATGTACTATGGCTACACCTTC. Protein sequence: CASSLDPEMYYGYTF. Full variable domain (remainder filled in from reference TRBV5-4 and TRBJ1-2): ETGVTQSPTHLIKTRGQQVTLRCSSQSGHNTVSWYQQALGQGPQFIFQYYREEENGRGNFPPRFSGLQFPNYSSELNVNALELDDSALYLCASSLDPEMYYGYTFGSGTRLTVV.

This rearrangement joins TRBV5-1 to TRBJ2-2; TRBD2 is a possible D gene (5 bases). The CDR3 runs to 14 residues. Germline V CDR1 and CDR2: SGHRS, YFSETQ. V lost 0 bases and J lost 7, with 10 bases in between. The CDR3 here is CASSLDEGVGELFF. CDR3 in DNA: TGCGCCAGCAGCTTGGATGAGGGAGTCGGGGAGCTGTTTTTT.

The CDR3: CASMLRHLNTGELFF. DNA for the CDR3: TGTGCCAGTATGTTGCGGCATTTGAACACCGGGGAGCTGTTTTTT. V usage is TRBV7-9 and J usage is TRBJ2-2; no clear D. Deletions cut 9 bases from V and 1 base from J, with 15 bases between. Germline CDR1 reads SEHNR; CDR2 reads FQNEAQ (reference sequence). The CDR3 contains 15 residues.

The chain combines TRBV29-1 with TRBJ2-7; D may be TRBD1 or TRBD2 (5 bases each). Trimming pared 5 bases from V and 1 base from J, leaving 15 bases between. The CDR3 has 14 amino acids. Germline V lookup: CDR1 SQVTM, CDR2 ANQGSEA. The DNA of the CDR3 is TGCAGCGTTAACGCGCCAGGGAGTTCCTACGAGCAGTACTTC. This sequence encodes CSVNAPGSSYEQYF.

The chain employs TRBV27 and TRBJ1-6; no firm D call. The CDR3 spans 13 residues. Germline V gene sequence: CDR1 MNHEY, CDR2 SMNVEV (reference sequence). The V end was cut by 9 bases, the J end by 7 bases, with 13 bases between. In DNA, the CDR3 is TGTGCCAGTGGGGTTTGGGAGAATTCACCCCTCCACTTT. Protein product: CASGVWENSPLHF.

On this clone: No conserved phenylalanine or tryptophan ends this CDR3, so it is likely a read error. The gene calls are TRBV27 and TRBJ1-1, with D possibly matching TRBD1 (6 bases). Trimming stripped 4 bases from V and 6 bases from J, with 21 bases between. This CDR3 region has 16 residues. Germline V gene data show CDR1 as MNHEY and CDR2 as SMNVEV (reference sequence). The CDR3 DNA follows: TGTGCCAGCAGTTCCCCGGGGGGGGGCGCGGCCCCTGAAGCTTTCGTT. It yields the protein CASSSPGGGAAPEAFV.

The chain recombines TRBV29-1 with TRBJ2-5; D remains unclear. V dropped 5 bases and J dropped 1 base, with 5 bases sitting between them. The CDR3 spans 11 residues. The germline gives CDR1 SQVTM, CDR2 ANQGSEA. The CDR3 spells CSVIPQETQYF. The CDR3 DNA reads as TGCAGCGTTATTCCCCAAGAGACCCAGTACTTC.

This clone was detected a few times. This chain uses TRBV30 with TRBJ2-3; tentatively, D is TRBD1 (6 bases). Germline V gene lookup returns CDR1 GTSNPN and CDR2 SVGIG (reference sequence). This CDR3 is 11 amino acids long. CDR3 loop: CAGATTDTQYF. As DNA, the CDR3 is TGTGCGGGGGCAACGACAGATACGCAGTATTTT.

The rearrangement joins TRBV7-2 to TRBJ2-1, with D possibly matching TRBD1 (5 bases). The CDR3 is 15 amino acids. Germline V gene lookup returns CDR1 SGHTA and CDR2 FQGNSA. The ends were cut back, 5 bases at V and 6 bases at J, with 17 bases in the middle. The CDR3 nucleotides read TGTGCCAGCAGCGCTCCAGGGTTTCTGGGCAATGAGCAGTTCTTC. This gives the protein CASSAPGFLGNEQFF.

This chain uses TRBV30 with TRBJ2-7; D perhaps matches TRBD2 (5 bases). V lost 4 bases and J lost 2, with 9 bases in between. The CDR3 length is 12 residues. CDR1 and CDR2 (germline): GTSNPN, SVGIG (reference sequence). As DNA, the CDR3 is TGTGCCTGGAATCGAGGGCCCTACGAGCAGTACTTC. It encodes CAWNRGPYEQYF. The full variable domain, in which reference TRBV30 and TRBJ2-7 provide the parts outside the CDR3, is SQTIHQWPATLVQPVGSPLSLECTVEGTSNPNLYWYRQAAGRGLQLLFYSVGIGQISSEVPQNLSASRPQDRQFILSSKKLLLSDSGFYLCAWNRGPYEQYFGPGTRLTVT.